The clone carrying this TCR beta chain has a single count. What it recognizes is unknown. Analysis of PBMCs was direct, with no culture step. Sequencing was performed with immunoSEQ multiplex PCR; in TCRdb, only in-frame clones are kept and a portion is missing. The sample lists around 60,000 clones, roughly 84% seen once, with around 2.6% in the top ten. Trimming pared 6 bases from V and 5 bases from J, leaving 13 bases between. This CDR3 spans 13 amino acids. The germline CDR1 and CDR2 sequences are ENHRY and SYGVKD. This specimen belongs to a study of neoadjuvant anti-PD-1 for oral cavity cancer. The overall study: Before surgery, most patients got three to four biweekly 3 mg/kg nivolumab doses. Overall study results and limits: Non-responders to neoadjuvant nivolumab had significantly more clonal PBMC T cells than responders. Treg/Th17 ratio rose with pretreatment blood and fell with post-treatment tumor TCRbeta clonality.

This sample comprised PBMCs, obtained before nivolumab (anti-PD-1) treatment. This sequence was found in a person between 40 and 79 years old with oral cavity squamous cell carcinoma. The V and J genes are TRBV10-3 and TRBJ1-2, with TRBD1 as a possible D gene (6 bases). In DNA form, the CDR3 reads TGTGCCATCAGGGGGAAGGGACATTATGGCTACACCTTC. As protein: CAIRGKGHYGYTF.